Listed below are T cell receptor beta chains from one sample, sequenced in a study of shared clonotypes between healthy human individuals. The assay was immunoSEQ multiplex PCR, and TCRdb's table has in-frame clones only and misses some. The sample lists 1.4 million or so clones; 98% were seen once. Sequenced input: naive CD4+ T cells sorted from blood. Source of these receptors: a man under 40 in good health. Both conserved end residues are part of each CDR3. D genes are given only for firm matches. Expanded clones get a size class; other rows say once, few or many, or leave the size out.

cdr3_length d_call clone_size j_call v_call cdr3_nt cdr3_aa
17 TRBD1 NA TRBJ1-3 TRBV9 TGTGCCAGCAGCCCACGAGGGGGACAGAGCTCTGGAAACACCATATATTTT CASSPRGGQSSGNTIYF
14 NA NA TRBJ1-2 TRBV5-6 TGTGCCAGCAGCTCCTCGACAGCGAACTATGGCTACACCTTC CASSSSTANYGYTF
14 TRBD2 NA TRBJ2-5 TRBV9 TGTGCCAGCAGCTTCGGGGAGGGCCGGGAGACCCAGTACTTC CASSFGEGRETQYF
15 NA NA TRBJ2-7 TRBV5-1 TGCGCCAGCAGCTGGGGGATGGAGGGAGACTACGAGCAGTACTTC CASSWGMEGDYEQYF
15 TRBD1 NA TRBJ2-3 TRBV28 TGTGCCAGCAGTCGCCAGGACAGGTACACAGATACGCAGTATTTT CASSRQDRYTDTQYF
15 NA NA TRBJ2-1 TRBV14 TGTGCCAGCAGCGCCGGAAGCGGTTTCTACAATGAGCAGTTCTTC CASSAGSGFYNEQFF
13 NA NA TRBJ1-5 TRBV6-6 TGTGCCAGCAGTTACCAGGGGATTCAGCCCCAGCATTTT CASSYQGIQPQHF
15 TRBD1 NA TRBJ2-7 TRBV4-1 TGCGCCAGCAGCCAGCTGGGGACAGGGCACAACGAGCAGTACTTC CASSQLGTGHNEQYF
16 NA NA TRBJ2-1 TRBV15 TGTGCCACCAGCACAGCTCCACCGGGACTTTACAATGAGCAGTTCTTC CATSTAPPGLYNEQFF
15 NA NA TRBJ2-3 TRBV5-1 TGCGCCAGCAGCTTGGTTAACAGGGTCACAGATACGCAGTATTTT CASSLVNRVTDTQYF
12 NA NA TRBJ2-5 TRBV10-3 TGTGCCATCAGTGATCTCCGAGAGACCCAGTACTTC CAISDLRETQYF
12 NA NA TRBJ2-1 TRBV18 TGTGCCAGCTCACCACGGTTAGCAGAGCAGTTCTTC CASSPRLAEQFF
13 NA once TRBJ1-1 TRBV6-6 TGTGCCAGCAGTCCTACAGGGAACACTGAAGCTTTCTTT CASSPTGNTEAFF
15 NA NA TRBJ2-1 TRBV9 TGTGCCAGCAGCGTTGCGGCAGAAGTATACAATGAGCAGTTCTTC CASSVAAEVYNEQFF
15 NA NA TRBJ2-2 TRBV5-1 TGCGCCAGCAGCTATCAGGGTCCGAACACCGGGGAGCTGTTTTTT CASSYQGPNTGELFF
16 NA NA TRBJ2-5 TRBV5-1 TGCGCCAGCAGCAACCAAAGGACGGGCACCCCAGAGACCCAGTACTTC CASSNQRTGTPETQYF
12 NA NA TRBJ2-7 TRBV5-4 TGTGCCAGCAGCCCCGGGACACACGAGCAGTACTTC CASSPGTHEQYF
14 TRBD1 NA TRBJ1-4 TRBV5-4 TGTGCCAGCAGCTTGCAGGGGGCGGGTGAAAAACTGTTTTTT CASSLQGAGEKLFF
12 NA NA TRBJ1-1 TRBV28 TGTGCCAGTCAGGGTTTGAACACTGAAGCTTTCTTT CASQGLNTEAFF
16 NA NA TRBJ2-3 TRBV4-3 TGCGCCAGCAGTAAAGTAGAGGGAGGCGGCGCAGATACGCAGTATTTT CASSKVEGGGADTQYF
15 TRBD1 NA TRBJ2-7 TRBV2 TGTGCCAGCAGTGATTCCGGGACAGTTTCCTACGAGCAGTACTTC CASSDSGTVSYEQYF
17 NA NA TRBJ1-1 TRBV18 TGTGCCAGCTCACCGTTACCGACAGAATCGGTGAGCACTGAAGCTTTCTTT CASSPLPTESVSTEAFF
15 NA NA TRBJ2-2 TRBV5-1 TGCGCCAGCAGCTTGGGAGCCCTTAACACCGGGGAGCTGTTTTTT CASSLGALNTGELFF
16 NA NA TRBJ2-6 TRBV6-5 TGTGCCAGCAGTTACTCGACTGGTTCCGGGGCCAACGTCCTGACTTTC CASSYSTGSGANVLTF
15 TRBD1 NA TRBJ1-1 TRBV6-5 TGTGCCAGCAGCCCCCAGGGGGCAGGGAACACTGAAGCTTTCTTT CASSPQGAGNTEAFF
13 TRBD1 once TRBJ2-5 TRBV28 TGTGCCAGCAGGAGGACAGGGGGAGAGACCCAGTACTTC CASRRTGGETQYF
15 NA NA TRBJ2-2 TRBV9 TGTGCCAGCAGCGTAGTTTCAGGAGACACCGGGGAGCTGTTTTTT CASSVVSGDTGELFF
14 NA NA TRBJ2-5 TRBV14 TGTGCCAGCAGCCGTATGACAGGTCTCGAGACCCAGTACTTC CASSRMTGLETQYF
14 NA NA TRBJ2-7 TRBV7-8 TGTGCCAGCAGCCACCGACTAGGGTCCTACGAGCAGTACTTC CASSHRLGSYEQYF
13 TRBD1 NA TRBJ2-7 TRBV10-2 TGCGCCAGTCGACAGGGATTGCCCTACGAGCAGTACTTC CASRQGLPYEQYF
15 NA NA TRBJ2-7 TRBV18 TGTGCCAGCTCACCGCTCCCCGACAGCTCCTACGAGCAGTACTTC CASSPLPDSSYEQYF
15 TRBD2 NA TRBJ2-7 TRBV28 TGTGCCAGCAGGAGAAGCGGGAGTGTAATAGGCGAGCAGTACTTC CASRRSGSVIGEQYF
13 NA NA TRBJ1-1 TRBV5-8 TGTGCCAGCTCCAAAGGGAGGAACACTGAAGCTTTCTTT CASSKGRNTEAFF
10 NA NA TRBJ2-1 TRBV20-1 TGCAGTGCTAGACCAAGAGAGCAGTTCTTC CSARPREQFF
17 TRBD2 NA TRBJ2-1 TRBV27 TGTGCCAGCAGTTTATCGTTAGGCGGGAGTTTCGGCAATGAGCAGTTCTTC CASSLSLGGSFGNEQFF
16 NA NA TRBJ2-3 TRBV10-1 TGCGCCAGCAGTGAGTCGATTGGGCTAACCACAGATACGCAGTATTTT CASSESIGLTTDTQYF
13 NA NA TRBJ1-4 TRBV6-6 TGTGCCAGCAGCCGTGTTTTGGGGGAAAAACTGTTTTTT CASSRVLGEKLFF
15 NA NA TRBJ2-7 TRBV5-4 TGTGCCAGCAGCTCGCGGGCGGGGAAGGCCGACGAGCAGTACTTC CASSSRAGKADEQYF
15 TRBD1 NA TRBJ1-2 TRBV29-1 TGCAGCGTGGCAACCGGGACAGGGGGCGAGGTTGGCTACACCTTC CSVATGTGGEVGYTF
15 NA NA TRBJ2-1 TRBV6-4 TGTGCCAGCAGTACCGTGGGGGGAGCATATAATGAGCAGTTCTTC CASSTVGGAYNEQFF
15 NA once TRBJ1-4 TRBV28 TGTGCCAGCAGTTTACTGACAGGCACTAATGAAAAACTGTTTTTT CASSLLTGTNEKLFF
14 TRBD1 NA TRBJ1-4 TRBV7-9 TGTGCCAGCAGGGGGGACAGGGAAGGTGAAAAACTGTTTTTT CASRGDREGEKLFF
18 TRBD1 once TRBJ2-7 TRBV4-2 TGTGCCAGCAGCCAAGATCCCAGTGGGGCAGGGGGCTCGTACGAGCAGTACTTC CASSQDPSGAGGSYEQYF
13 NA NA TRBJ2-7 TRBV18 TGTGCCAGCTCACCGTCGCAAATCTACGAGCAGTACTTC CASSPSQIYEQYF
15 TRBD2 NA TRBJ2-7 TRBV19 TGTGCCAGTAGTGAAACCGGGACTAGCGGCTACGAGCAGTACTTC CASSETGTSGYEQYF
16 TRBD2 NA TRBJ2-1 TRBV7-6 TGTGCCAGCAGCCGGACTAGCGGGAGGGGCTACAATGAGCAGTTCTTC CASSRTSGRGYNEQFF